This T cell receptor beta chain was captured in a study of cytomegalovirus exposure and HLA in healthy donors (TCRdb year 2017). Background for the entire study: According to an earlier analysis of a few hundred of the donors, 150 million to 200 million T cells yielded roughly 110 million unique TCR beta sequences and 276 Gb of sequence data. Roughly 300 gigabases of sequencing data and 70 million to 100 million unique TCR sequences were included in an early release covering around 600 HLA-typed donors. Of the approximately 370 genotyped donors, less than 85% were placed in the genetic ancestry cluster associated with self-reported Caucasian donors. The study aimed to test whether signatures of past pathogen exposure could be identified by cataloging public T cell receptors. The study used immunosequencing to profile the T cell repertoires of 670 or so subjects and linked those repertoires to cytomegalovirus serostatus. Along with the approximately 700-subject first cohort, a separate validation cohort of over a hundred different subjects was used. To predict cytomegalovirus infection status, the study combined high-throughput TCR immunosequencing, statistical association of individual TCRs with disease status, and machine learning. A later analysis re-analyzed previously published TCR beta repertoires from roughly 630 donors and added high-resolution HLA genotyping to study TCR occurrence patterns. In the later analysis, no new phenotypic data were used to find candidate immune exposures; instead, reliance was placed on TCR beta sequences and their occurrence across donors. An earlier analysis of nearly 600 of the donors applied high-throughput TCR beta sequencing to assess whether each TCR beta V gene segment acted as functional or pseudogenic. Donor age, sex, ethnicity and CMV serostatus were compiled alongside the repertoire data. A later genetic analysis used genome-wide SNP genotypes for about 65% of the roughly 700 donors, treating that subset as a discovery cohort. Every discovery cohort repertoire had been produced on one sequencing platform. Both class I and class II loci were covered by HLA typing, at four-digit resolution. Typing coverage varied by locus: 629-630 donors for A, B, C, DRB1 and DQB1; approximately 560 for DQA1; more than 600 for DPA1; roughly 450 for DPB1. Because of strong linkage in the cohort, roughly five DR-DQ haplotypes were treated as single units for association and clustering. Across about 380 genotyped donors of the cohort, an average of roughly 230,000 unique TCR beta nucleotide sequences per donor were sequenced, and 15% to 20% of those sequences were non-productive.

The library relied on the immunoSEQ multiplex PCR assay. The multiplex PCR relied on a mix of 60 forward primers for TCR Vbeta segments and 13 reverse primers for TCR Jbeta segments. The CDR3 region of rearranged TCR beta genes was amplified from genomic DNA with a multiplex PCR assay. The amplified TCR beta libraries were sequenced on the Illumina HiSeq System as 87-base-pair reads. The authors processed their data as follows. A later analysis counted 75 million to 100 million unique TCR beta chains across the 666 repertoires, and some 12 million of these chains were shared by at least two donors. To remove PCR and sequencing errors, raw reads were error-corrected and collapsed into unique sequences using a nearest-neighbor algorithm that merged closely related sequences. To assign V, D and J gene segments, CDR3 sequences were aligned to IMGT reference sequences. For a sequence to be retained, at least a six-nucleotide match to both a V gene segment and a J gene segment was required. Rearrangements were classified as productive when the CDR3 lacked stop codons and remained in frame with V and J, and all other rearrangements were classified as non-productive. Following IMGT convention, CDR3 was defined as the stretch from the second conserved V-encoded cysteine to the conserved J-encoded phenylalanine. Sequences without an unambiguous match to a single V gene segment were excluded from the earlier analysis of several hundred of the donors. In an earlier analysis of roughly 500 of the donors, V segments were called functional above 56.7% productive rearrangements and were called segregating when the between-donor standard deviation exceeded 5%. A statistical classification framework was built to diagnose cytomegalovirus status from the catalog of TCR beta chain sequences. In a later analysis, TCR nucleotide sequences were compared against IMGT/GENE-DB human TR gene sequences so that V and J genes could be assigned. Using the TCRdist pipeline, a later analysis assigned CDR3 sequences along with most-parsimonious VDJ recombination scenarios. In a later analysis, every TCR beta chain was defined by the combination of its CDR3 amino acid sequence and its V-gene family, and reads without a unique V-gene family were dropped. As a way to deal with suspected cross-contamination and a sequencing artifact, a later analysis dropped more than 500 nucleotide sequences that were highly shared and had low generation probability. For each public chain, a later analysis derived a clonal expansion index from normalized ranks of inferred template counts within each repertoire. In a later analysis, generation probabilities were computed using a VDJ recombination model fitted to out-of-frame rearrangements, and the results were checked against IGoR. Hypergeometric tests were used in a later analysis to score TCR-TCR, TCR-HLA and TCR-CMV co-occurrence, with a repertoire-size bias correction applied to the TCR pairs. False discovery rates were estimated in a later analysis by permuting HLA or CMV assignments 20 times. In a later analysis, co-occurring TCRs were grouped using DBSCAN, and TCRdist sequence similarity was added for clustering within HLA-allele-positive subsets. Repertoires with fewer than 30,000 or more than 120,000 public chains, plus five repertoires with anomalous nucleotide sharing, were excluded from co-occurrence clustering. TCRdb stores this immuneACCESS table with in-frame sequences only. Part of the clones is absent; in the studies checked, under half of the shortfall reflects unresolved V genes, and no reason is known for the rest. That table furnishes V, J and clone size, whereas the DNA furnished D and trimming. The sample includes some 170,000 clones, with about 75% observed a single time. Nearly 6.5% of the sample comes from the top ten.

The CDR3 starts with the cysteine, ends with the phenylalanine, and has 15 residues. Only the CDR3 part of the read is kept: 45 bases, read in frame from the first base. Per the germline V gene, SGDLS is the CDR1 and YYNGEE is the CDR2. At the junction V is shortened by 4 bases and J by 5 bases, with 18 bases in between. In the case of this clone: Its antigen has not been determined. Nothing much larger sits one base from this clone, and base qualities are not available.

The cohort comprised some 700 healthy bone marrow donors. At the time of sampling, every cohort member was nominally healthy, though immune exposures that went unrecorded were likely present. The donor was CMV seropositive and belonged to the group of 250 to 300 seropositive cohort members. A peripheral blood sample was provided by each donor, and peripheral blood mononuclear cells were used for TCR beta sequencing. The Qiagen DNeasy Blood Extraction Kit was used to extract genomic DNA from the blood cell samples. Overall study outcomes, separate from this receptor: A further reported finding was that TCR beta sequences accurately predicted the HLA-A and HLA-B alleles for most subjects in the first cohort. Three of the identified cytomegalovirus-associated TCR beta chains were confirmed in vitro to be specific for cytomegalovirus antigens. The only immune exposure information available for the cohort was CMV serostatus. In a later analysis, several top co-occurrence clusters were reported to appear linked to parvovirus B19, influenza, CMV and Epstein-Barr virus. Most TCR sequences were observed very rarely across donors, whereas some public TCRs were present in many individuals. In this cohort, only TCR beta chains were sequenced, and detectable features were limited by the absence of alpha or paired-chain data. A later analysis found that TCR association rates varied across HLA loci, with DRB1 alleles showing the most associated TCRs and HLA-C alleles the fewest. Linkage disequilibrium might explain the correlated functional status among segregating V segments, but an unknown experimental factor could not be excluded. Cytomegalovirus status was reported to be diagnosed by the classifier with high specificity and sensitivity in both the original and validation cohorts. In a later analysis, most CMV-associated TCR beta chains were found to appear HLA-restricted, with HLA associations seemingly driven largely by CMV exposure. The sequencing pipeline was judged likely to have produced a cluster of highly shared sequence variants as a technical artifact. Presence/absence analyses assumed roughly uniform sequencing depth across donors, an assumption that may not hold. Compared with the approximately 670-donor mean, donors in an Asian-associated ancestry cluster had fewer N-insertions in productive TCRs, according to a later genetic analysis. Because counts were too low, roughly 16 rarely observed V segments, including chromosome 9 orphons, were left out of the earlier analysis of about 500 of the donors. Strong co-occurrence of HLA alleles, especially DR and DQ, made assigning TCR associations to individual alleles difficult. A later analysis found that HLA-associated TCR beta chains were more clonally expanded and had lower generation probabilities than equally common non-associated chains. Because some donors lacked HLA typing at each locus, the association tests relied only on the typed subset. According to the authors, the approach could potentially be generalized to other disease states and immunological phenotypes. Some IMGT-functional V segments, including TRBV6-2 and TRBV6-3, could not be told apart with the 87-base-pair reads, so those segments were excluded. In an earlier analysis of around 600 of the donors, most TCR beta V segments were observed in productive rearrangements about 90% or about 30% of the time, broadly matching IMGT annotations. Specific HLA alleles were associated with around 18,000 TCR beta sequences at a false discovery rate of 0.05 in a later analysis. In the study, 150 to 200 TCR beta chains were listed as associated with cytomegalovirus. In a later genetic analysis, a missense DCLRE1C variant was associated with V-gene and J-gene trimming of TCR beta chains, and the association was replicated in an independent cohort.

The source is a man aged 35 to 55 in good health and CMV-seropositive. Specimen: PBMCs. Rearrangement joined TRBV9 to TRBJ2-5; TRBD1 is perhaps the D gene, given 6 matching bases. For the CDR3, the sequence is CASSPRGTRAETQYF. The sequenced DNA: TGTGCCAGCAGCCCGAGGGGGACAAGAGCCGAGACCCAGTACTTC.